This T cell receptor beta chain originates from a study of shared T cell receptors in the human thymus. Germline V gene lookup returns CDR1 MDHEN and CDR2 SYDVKM. The CDR3 totals 15 residues. Losses at the gene ends were 6 bases for V and 6 bases for J; bases not matched to a gene: 6. The data were produced by immunoSEQ multiplex PCR, yet TCRdb's version contains in-frame clones alone and is incomplete. The repertoire holds about 660,000 clones, with roughly 90% as singletons. This sample was shared with a second study, whose subject was human thymus T cells. From that second work: Corrective cardiac operations yielded the resected thymus tissue. Highly overlapping thymic repertoires among unrelated individuals were reported in related research.

The chain joins TRBV28 to TRBJ2-1, with 12 bases matching TRBD2. This TCR came from a boy less than two years old with a congenital heart defect. Source material: thymocytes. CDR3: CASRILAGGANEQFF. The CDR3 nucleotides read TGTGCCAGCAGGATTCTAGCGGGAGGGGCCAATGAGCAGTTCTTC.